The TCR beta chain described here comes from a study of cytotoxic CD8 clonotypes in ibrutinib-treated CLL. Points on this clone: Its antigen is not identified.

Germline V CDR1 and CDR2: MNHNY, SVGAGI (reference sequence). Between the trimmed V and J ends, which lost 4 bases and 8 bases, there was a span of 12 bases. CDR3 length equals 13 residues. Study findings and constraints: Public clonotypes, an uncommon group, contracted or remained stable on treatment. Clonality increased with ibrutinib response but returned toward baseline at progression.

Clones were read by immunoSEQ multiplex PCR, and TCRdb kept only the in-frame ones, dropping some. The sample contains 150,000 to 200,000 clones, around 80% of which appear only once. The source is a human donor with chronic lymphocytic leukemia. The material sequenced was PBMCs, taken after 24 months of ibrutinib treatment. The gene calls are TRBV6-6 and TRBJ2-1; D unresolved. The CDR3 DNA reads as TGTGCCAGCAGTTCCCCCCCGAGCGATGAGCAGTTCTTC. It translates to CASSSPPSDEQFF.